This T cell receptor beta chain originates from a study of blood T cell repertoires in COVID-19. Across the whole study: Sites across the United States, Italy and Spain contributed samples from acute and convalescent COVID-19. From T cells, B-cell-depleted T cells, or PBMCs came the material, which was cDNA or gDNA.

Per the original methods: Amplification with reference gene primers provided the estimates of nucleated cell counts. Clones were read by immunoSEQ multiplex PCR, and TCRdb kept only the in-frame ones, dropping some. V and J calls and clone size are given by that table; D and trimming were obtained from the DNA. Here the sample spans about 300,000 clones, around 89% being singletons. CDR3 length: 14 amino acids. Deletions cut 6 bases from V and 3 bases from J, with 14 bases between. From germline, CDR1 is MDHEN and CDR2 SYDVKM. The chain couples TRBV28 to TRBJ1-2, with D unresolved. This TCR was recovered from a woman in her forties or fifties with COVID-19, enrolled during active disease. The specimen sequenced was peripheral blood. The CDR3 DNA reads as TGTGCCAGCAGCTCAGACGGGGTCCACTATGGCTACACCTTC. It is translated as CASSSDGVHYGYTF.